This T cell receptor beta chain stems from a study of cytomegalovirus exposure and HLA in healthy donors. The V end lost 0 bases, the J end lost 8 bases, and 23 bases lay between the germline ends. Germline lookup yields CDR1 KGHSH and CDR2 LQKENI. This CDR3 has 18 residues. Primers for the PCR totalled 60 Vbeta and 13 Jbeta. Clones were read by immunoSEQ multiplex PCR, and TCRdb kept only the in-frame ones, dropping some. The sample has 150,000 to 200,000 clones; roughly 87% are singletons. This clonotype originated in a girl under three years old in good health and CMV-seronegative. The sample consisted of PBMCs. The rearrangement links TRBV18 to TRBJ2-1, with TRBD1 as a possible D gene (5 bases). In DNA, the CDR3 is TGTGCCAGCTCACCACCCCTCGGCCAGGGATTGGGTGGGCATGAGCAGTTCTTC. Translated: CASSPPLGQGLGGHEQFF.